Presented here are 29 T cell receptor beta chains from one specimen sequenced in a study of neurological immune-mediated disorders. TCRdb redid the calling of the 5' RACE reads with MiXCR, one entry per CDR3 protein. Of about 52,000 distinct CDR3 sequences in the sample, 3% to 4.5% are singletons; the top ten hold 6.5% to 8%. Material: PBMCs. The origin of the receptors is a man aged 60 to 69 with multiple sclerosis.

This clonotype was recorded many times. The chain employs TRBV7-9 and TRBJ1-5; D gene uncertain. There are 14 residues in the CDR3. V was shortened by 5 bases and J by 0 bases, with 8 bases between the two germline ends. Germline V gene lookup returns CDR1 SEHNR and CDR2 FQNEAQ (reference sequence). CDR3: CASSPPASNQPQHF. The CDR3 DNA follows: TGTGCCAGCAGCCCGCCGGCTAGCAATCAGCCCCAGCATTTT.

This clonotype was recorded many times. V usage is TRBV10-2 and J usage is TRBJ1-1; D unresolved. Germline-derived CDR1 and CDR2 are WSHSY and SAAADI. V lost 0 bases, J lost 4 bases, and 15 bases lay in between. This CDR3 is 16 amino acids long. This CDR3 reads CASSESQGFGATEAFF. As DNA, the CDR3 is TGCGCCAGCAGTGAGTCTCAAGGATTCGGAGCCACTGAAGCTTTCTTT.

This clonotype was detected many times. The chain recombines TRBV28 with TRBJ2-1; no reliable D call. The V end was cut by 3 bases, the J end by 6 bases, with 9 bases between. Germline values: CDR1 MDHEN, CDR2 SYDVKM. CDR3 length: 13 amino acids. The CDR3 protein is CASSLGGSNEQFF. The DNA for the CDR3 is TGTGCCAGCAGTTTGGGCGGTTCCAATGAGCAGTTCTTC.

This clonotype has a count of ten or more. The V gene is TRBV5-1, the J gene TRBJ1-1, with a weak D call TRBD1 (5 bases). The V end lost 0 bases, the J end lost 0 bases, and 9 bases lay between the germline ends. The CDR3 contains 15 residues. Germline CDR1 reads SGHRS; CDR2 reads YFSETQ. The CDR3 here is CASSLEGVLNTEAFF. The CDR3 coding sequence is TGCGCCAGCAGCTTGGAAGGGGTCTTGAACACTGAAGCTTTCTTT.

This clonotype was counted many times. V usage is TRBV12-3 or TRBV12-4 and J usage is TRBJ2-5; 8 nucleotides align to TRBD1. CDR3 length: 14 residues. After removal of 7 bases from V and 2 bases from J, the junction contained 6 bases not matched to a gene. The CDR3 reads CASTSDREQETQYF. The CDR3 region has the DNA TGTGCCAGCACCTCGGACAGGGAGCAAGAGACCCAGTACTTC.

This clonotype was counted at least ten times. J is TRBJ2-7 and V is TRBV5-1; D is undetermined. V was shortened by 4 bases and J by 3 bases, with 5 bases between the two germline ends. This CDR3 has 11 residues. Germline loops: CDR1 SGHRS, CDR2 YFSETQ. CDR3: CASSINYEQYF. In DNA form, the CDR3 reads TGCGCCAGCAGCATTAACTACGAGCAGTACTTC.

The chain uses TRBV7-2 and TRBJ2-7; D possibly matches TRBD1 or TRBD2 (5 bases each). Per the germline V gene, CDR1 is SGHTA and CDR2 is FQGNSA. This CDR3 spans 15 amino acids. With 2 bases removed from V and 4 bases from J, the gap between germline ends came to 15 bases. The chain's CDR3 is CASSLSPGPLYEQYF. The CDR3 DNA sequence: TGTGCCAGCAGCTTATCCCCGGGACCGCTTTACGAGCAGTACTTC.

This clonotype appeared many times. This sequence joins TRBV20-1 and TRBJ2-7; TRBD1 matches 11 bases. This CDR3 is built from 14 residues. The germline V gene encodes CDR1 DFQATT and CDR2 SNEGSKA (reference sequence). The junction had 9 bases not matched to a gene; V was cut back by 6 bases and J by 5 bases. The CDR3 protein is CSAPHRTGGNEQYF. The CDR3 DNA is TGCAGTGCCCCTCACCGGACAGGGGGCAACGAGCAGTACTTC.

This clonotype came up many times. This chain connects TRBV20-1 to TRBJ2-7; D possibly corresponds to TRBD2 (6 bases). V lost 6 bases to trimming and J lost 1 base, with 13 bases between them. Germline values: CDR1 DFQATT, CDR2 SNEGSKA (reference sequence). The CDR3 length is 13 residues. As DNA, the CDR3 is TGCAGTGCCCGGGGACTCACATCCTACGAGCAGTACTTC. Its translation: CSARGLTSYEQYF.

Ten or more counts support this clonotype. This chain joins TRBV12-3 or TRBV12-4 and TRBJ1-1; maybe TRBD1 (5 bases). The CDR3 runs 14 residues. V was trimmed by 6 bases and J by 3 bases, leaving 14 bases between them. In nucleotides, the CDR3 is TGTGCCAGCAGCCCCTCCAGGGCCGACACTGAAGCTTTCTTT. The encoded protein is CASSPSRADTEAFF.

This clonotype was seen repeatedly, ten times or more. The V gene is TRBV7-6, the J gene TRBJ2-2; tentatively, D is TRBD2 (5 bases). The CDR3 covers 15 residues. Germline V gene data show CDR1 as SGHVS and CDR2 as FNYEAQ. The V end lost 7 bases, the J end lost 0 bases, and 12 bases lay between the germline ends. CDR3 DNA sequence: TGTGCCAGCACCGCAGCGGTGACGAACACCGGGGAGCTGTTTTTT. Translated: CASTAAVTNTGELFF.

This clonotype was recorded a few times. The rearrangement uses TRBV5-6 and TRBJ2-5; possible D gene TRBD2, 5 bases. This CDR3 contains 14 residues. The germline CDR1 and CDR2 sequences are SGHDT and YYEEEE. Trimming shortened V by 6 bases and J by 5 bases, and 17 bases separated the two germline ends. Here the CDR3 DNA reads TGTGCCAGCACCTCGGACCTACTAGGGGAGACCCAGTACTTC. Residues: CASTSDLLGETQYF.

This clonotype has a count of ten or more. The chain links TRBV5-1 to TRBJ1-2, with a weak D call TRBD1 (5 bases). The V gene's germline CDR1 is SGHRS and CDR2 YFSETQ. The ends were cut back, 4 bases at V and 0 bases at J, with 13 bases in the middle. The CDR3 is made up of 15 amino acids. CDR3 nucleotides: TGCGCCAGCAGCCTATGGGACTCAGCTAACTATGGCTACACCTTC. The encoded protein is CASSLWDSANYGYTF.

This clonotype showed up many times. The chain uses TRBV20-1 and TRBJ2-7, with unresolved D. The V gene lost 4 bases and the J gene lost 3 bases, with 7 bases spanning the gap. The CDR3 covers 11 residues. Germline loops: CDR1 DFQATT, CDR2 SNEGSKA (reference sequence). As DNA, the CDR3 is TGCAGTGCTATAAGTCGCTACGAGCAGTACTTC. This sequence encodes CSAISRYEQYF.

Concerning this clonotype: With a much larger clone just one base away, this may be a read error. The CDR3 loop is CASSFSWNQPQNF. The CDR3 region has the DNA TGTGCCAGCAGTTTCAGTTGGAATCAGCCCCAGAATTTT. The chain employs TRBV6-5 and TRBJ1-5; D is undetermined. The CDR3 sequence is 13 residues long. Germline V CDR1 and CDR2: MNHEY, SVGAGI.

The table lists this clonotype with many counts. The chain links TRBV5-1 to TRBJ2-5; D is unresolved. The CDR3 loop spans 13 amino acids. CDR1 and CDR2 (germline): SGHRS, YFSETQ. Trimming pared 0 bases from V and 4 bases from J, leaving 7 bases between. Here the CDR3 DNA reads TGCGCCAGCAGCTTGGGGGTCAGAGAGACCCAGTACTTC. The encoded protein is CASSLGVRETQYF.

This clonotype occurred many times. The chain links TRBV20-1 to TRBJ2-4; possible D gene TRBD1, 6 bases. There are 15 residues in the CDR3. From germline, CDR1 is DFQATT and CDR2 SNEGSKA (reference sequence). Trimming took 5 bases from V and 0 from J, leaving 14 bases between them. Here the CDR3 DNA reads TGCAGTGCTGGACAGTTGCTAATAGCCAAAAACATTCAGTACTTC. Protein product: CSAGQLLIAKNIQYF.

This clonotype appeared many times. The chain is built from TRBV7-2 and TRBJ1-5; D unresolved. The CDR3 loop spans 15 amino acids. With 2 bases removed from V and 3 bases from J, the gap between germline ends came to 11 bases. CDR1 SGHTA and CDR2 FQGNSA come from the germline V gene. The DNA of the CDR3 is TGTGCCAGCAGCTTAATGGGCGGCCCCAATCAGCCCCAGCATTTT. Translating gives CASSLMGGPNQPQHF.

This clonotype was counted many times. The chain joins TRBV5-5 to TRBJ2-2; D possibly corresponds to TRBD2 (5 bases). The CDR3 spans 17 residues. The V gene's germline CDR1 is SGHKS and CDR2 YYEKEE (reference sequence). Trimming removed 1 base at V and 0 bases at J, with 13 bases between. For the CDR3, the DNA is TGTGCCAGCAGCTTGCGTAAGGGAGCGGCGAACACCGGGGAGCTGTTTTTT. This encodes CASSLRKGAANTGELFF.

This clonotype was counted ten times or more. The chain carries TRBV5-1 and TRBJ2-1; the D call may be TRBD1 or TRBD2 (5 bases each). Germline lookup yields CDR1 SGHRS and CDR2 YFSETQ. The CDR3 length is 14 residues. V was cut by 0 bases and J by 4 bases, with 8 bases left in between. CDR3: CASSLGDVYNEQFF. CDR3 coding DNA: TGCGCCAGCAGCTTGGGGGACGTTTACAATGAGCAGTTCTTC. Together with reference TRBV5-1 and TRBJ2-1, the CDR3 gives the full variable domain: KAGVTQTPRYLIKTRGQQVTLSCSPISGHRSVSWYQQTPGQGLQFLFEYFSETQRNKGNFPGRFSGRQFSNSRSEMNVSTLELGDSALYLCASSLGDVYNEQFFGPGTRLTVL.

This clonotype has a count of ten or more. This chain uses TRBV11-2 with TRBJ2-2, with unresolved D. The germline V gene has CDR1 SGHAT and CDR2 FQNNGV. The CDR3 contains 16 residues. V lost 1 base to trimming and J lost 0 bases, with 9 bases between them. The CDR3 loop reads CASSLVPPPNTGELFF. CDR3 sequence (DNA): TGTGCCAGCAGCTTAGTTCCTCCCCCGAACACCGGGGAGCTGTTTTTT.

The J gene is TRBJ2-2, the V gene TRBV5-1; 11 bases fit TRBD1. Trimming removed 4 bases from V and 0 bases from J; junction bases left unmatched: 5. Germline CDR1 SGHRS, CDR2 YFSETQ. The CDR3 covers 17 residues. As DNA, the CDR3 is TGCGCCAGCAGCCGACAGGGACAGGGGGCGAACACCGGGGAGCTGTTTTTT. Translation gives CASSRQGQGANTGELFF.

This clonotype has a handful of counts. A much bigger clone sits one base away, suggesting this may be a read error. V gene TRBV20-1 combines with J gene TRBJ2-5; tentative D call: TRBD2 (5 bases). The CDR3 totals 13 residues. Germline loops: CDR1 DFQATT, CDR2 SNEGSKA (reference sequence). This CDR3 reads CSASSILWENQYF. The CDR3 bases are TGCAGTGCTAGTTCCATCCTTTGGGAGAACCAGTACTTC.

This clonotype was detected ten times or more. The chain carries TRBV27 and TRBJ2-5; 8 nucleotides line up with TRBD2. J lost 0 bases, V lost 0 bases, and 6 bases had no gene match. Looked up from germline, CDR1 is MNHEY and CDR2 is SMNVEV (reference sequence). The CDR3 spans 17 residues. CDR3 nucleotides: TGTGCCAGCAGTTTATCGCGGGGGGCGTTATACCAAGAGACCCAGTACTTC. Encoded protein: CASSLSRGALYQETQYF.

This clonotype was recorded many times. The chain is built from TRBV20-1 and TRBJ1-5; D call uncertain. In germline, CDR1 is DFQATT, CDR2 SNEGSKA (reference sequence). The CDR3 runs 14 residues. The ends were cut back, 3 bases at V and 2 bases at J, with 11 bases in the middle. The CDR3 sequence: CSARPGSGNQPQHF. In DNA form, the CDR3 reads TGCAGTGCTAGGCCCGGATCGGGCAATCAGCCCCAGCATTTT.

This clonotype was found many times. The CDR3 region has the DNA TGCAGTCTAACGGGCCTGGGCACAGATACGCAGTATTTT. Amino acid sequence: CSLTGLGTDTQYF. The chain joins TRBV20-1 to TRBJ2-3; the D is unclear. Germline V gives CDR1 DFQATT, CDR2 SNEGSKA (reference sequence). The CDR3 is 13 residues long. V was clipped by 8 bases and J by 1 base, with 13 bases between them.

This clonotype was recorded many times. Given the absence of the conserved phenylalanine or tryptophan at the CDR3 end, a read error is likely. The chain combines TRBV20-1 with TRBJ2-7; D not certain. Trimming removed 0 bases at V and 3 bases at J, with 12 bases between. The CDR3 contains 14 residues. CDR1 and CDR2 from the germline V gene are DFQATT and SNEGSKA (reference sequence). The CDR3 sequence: CSARDQAVFYEQYI. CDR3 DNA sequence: TGCAGTGCTAGAGATCAGGCAGTGTTCTACGAGCAGTACATC.

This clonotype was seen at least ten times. Here the CDR3 DNA reads TGTGCCAGCAGCTGGGACAGGCACGAGCAGTACTTC. Amino acid sequence: CASSWDRHEQYF. J is TRBJ2-7 and V is TRBV13; 8 nucleotides line up with TRBD1. This CDR3 spans 12 amino acids. Germline V gene sequence: CDR1 PRHDT, CDR2 FYEKMQ (reference sequence). The V segment lost 4 bases and the J segment 5 bases; nucleotides outside the gene matches: 1.

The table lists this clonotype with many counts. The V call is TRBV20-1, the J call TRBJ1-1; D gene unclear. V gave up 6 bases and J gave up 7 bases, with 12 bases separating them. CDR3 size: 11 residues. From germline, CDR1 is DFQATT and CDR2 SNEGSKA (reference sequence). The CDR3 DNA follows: TGCAGTGCAAAAGACACCTATGAAGCTTTCTTT. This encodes CSAKDTYEAFF.